The rows below give T cell receptor beta chains drawn from one sample of a study of STAT5B mutations in CD4+ large granular lymphocyte leukemia. TCRdb keeps only in-frame clones here, not all; method: immunoSEQ multiplex PCR. This table holds 25,000 to 40,000 clones, around 76% found once. The sequenced material came from CD4+ T cells from blood buffy coats. These receptors were obtained from a human donor in good health. CDR3s include the opening cysteine and the closing phenylalanine or tryptophan. A D gene is named only where the DNA matches it firmly. Size tells how often a clone was seen (once, few, many) or the class of an expanded clone, and some rows leave it out.

CDR3 DNA	CDR3 protein	V gene	J gene	clone size	D gene
TGTGCCAGCAGTCTAGCGATAAGCTCCTACAATGAGCAGTTCTTC	CASSLAISSYNEQFF	TRBV7-3	TRBJ2-1	once	NA
TGTGCCAGCTCACCACGAGACAGGGTTGATATCGGGGAGCTGTTTTTT	CASSPRDRVDIGELFF	TRBV18	TRBJ2-2	NA	TRBD1
TGTGCCAGCAGCTTGGTGAACGGCCTTATGGCCTACAATGAGCAGTTCTTC	CASSLVNGLMAYNEQFF	TRBV5-6	TRBJ2-1	NA	NA
TGTGCCATCAGAGCAAGCGGGAGGTCAGATACGCAGTATTTT	CAIRASGRSDTQYF	TRBV10-3	TRBJ2-3	NA	TRBD2
TGTGCCAGCAGTTTGGGGATTGGGGTTCAGCCCCAGCATTTT	CASSLGIGVQPQHF	TRBV27	TRBJ1-5	NA	NA
TGTGCCATCAGCGATTCGACTACCAACACCGGGGAGCTGTTTTTT	CAISDSTTNTGELFF	TRBV10-3	TRBJ2-2	NA	NA
TGTGCCATCAGTGAGTCCAGGGAGGGAAACACCATATATTTT	CAISESREGNTIYF	TRBV10-3	TRBJ1-3	NA	NA
TGTGCCAGCAGCTTCGGGGATAGTGGGTGGACCGGGGAGCTGTTTTTT	CASSFGDSGWTGELFF	TRBV7-2	TRBJ2-2	few	NA
TGTGCTAGTGGCAACAGGAACAATGAGCAGTTCTTC	CASGNRNNEQFF	TRBV7-7	TRBJ2-1	few	NA
TGTGCAAGCAGGGGCTCCTATAATTCACCCCTCCACTTT	CASRGSYNSPLHF	TRBV6-5	TRBJ1-6	NA	NA
TGTGCCAGCTCACCCACGCCGGTGAACACTGAAGCTTTCTTT	CASSPTPVNTEAFF	TRBV18	TRBJ1-1	NA	NA
TGTGCCAGCAGCTTAGGGGGGGCCGGGGACTATGGCTACACCTTC	CASSLGGAGDYGYTF	TRBV11-2	TRBJ1-2	NA	NA
TGTGCCAGCAGCTGGCCTACGCGGGTCCTAGAGAATGAGCAGTTCTTC	CASSWPTRVLENEQFF	TRBV7-7	TRBJ2-1	once	NA
TGTGCCAGCAGCTTGTCCAGGGTGCCCGGGGAGCTGTTTTTT	CASSLSRVPGELFF	TRBV11-2	TRBJ2-2	NA	NA
TGCGCCAGCAGCGTGGATTCTGGGGCCAACGTCCTGACTTTC	CASSVDSGANVLTF	TRBV5-1	TRBJ2-6	NA	NA
TGTGCCAGCAGCTTAACGAGCTGGCGGGGGACAGAAGAGCGGGAGAAAGTGTCCTACGAGCAGTACTTC	CASSLTSWRGTEEREKVSYEQYF	TRBV7-3	TRBJ2-7	few	NA
TGCGCCAGCAGCTTAGTCGGGGGAATGAACACTGAAGCTTTCTTT	CASSLVGGMNTEAFF	TRBV5-1	TRBJ1-1	NA	NA
TGTGCCAGCAGACCTGCAGGAGGCGGCTCCTACGAGCAGTACTTC	CASRPAGGGSYEQYF	TRBV6-5	TRBJ2-7	NA	NA
TGTGCCAGCAGCATCAAGACTAGCGGGGCCGAGCAGTTCTTC	CASSIKTSGAEQFF	TRBV7-2	TRBJ2-1	NA	TRBD2
TGTGCCAGCAGTGAAGACAGTATGACCGGGGGAGGGGTTAGCAATCAGCCCCAGCATTTT	CASSEDSMTGGGVSNQPQHF	TRBV6-1	TRBJ1-5	NA	NA
TGCGCCAGCAGCTTGGACGATAGCAATCAGCCCCAGCATTTT	CASSLDDSNQPQHF	TRBV5-1	TRBJ1-5	few	NA
TGTGCCAGTAGAGTGGGTGTAACTGGAAACACCATATATTTT	CASRVGVTGNTIYF	TRBV7-8	TRBJ1-3	few	NA
TGCGCCAGCAGCCAGTCCCCGACCCTGTTCTCTGGGGCCAACGTCCTGACTTTC	CASSQSPTLFSGANVLTF	TRBV4-1	TRBJ2-6	NA	NA
TGTGCCAGCAAAAGGCAGGGGACTGAAAAACTGTTTTTT	CASKRQGTEKLFF	TRBV2	TRBJ1-4	NA	NA
TGTGCCAGTAGTTCTTACAGGGCGGAGGGCAATCAGCCCCAGCATTTT	CASSSYRAEGNQPQHF	TRBV19	TRBJ1-5	NA	NA
TGTGCCAGCAGTGAACTTGGGTCGGCCCAGCATTTT	CASSELGSAQHF	TRBV6-1	TRBJ1-5	few	NA
TGTGCCAGCAGCCAACCCACAGATACGCAGTATTTT	CASSQPTDTQYF	TRBV14	TRBJ2-3	NA	NA
TGTGCCAGCAGCTTAGTGGGTTCGGAGGCAATAATAGTCGAGCAGTACTTC	CASSLVGSEAIIVEQYF	TRBV11-3	TRBJ2-7	once	NA
TGTGCCAGCAGCTGGATCCGGCTGTCGAACACCGGGGAGCTGTTTTTT	CASSWIRLSNTGELFF	TRBV7-2	TRBJ2-2	NA	NA
TGTGCCAGCAGTCTTAGACTACCGAGCAATCAGCCCCAGCATTTT	CASSLRLPSNQPQHF	TRBV2	TRBJ1-5	NA	NA
TGTGCCAGCAGCCTAGCGGGGGGATATACCGGGGAGCTGTTTTTT	CASSLAGGYTGELFF	TRBV5-4	TRBJ2-2	NA	TRBD2
TGTGCCTGGAGCGGGACTAACTATGGCTACACCTTC	CAWSGTNYGYTF	TRBV30	TRBJ1-2	NA	NA
TGCGCCAGCAGCTTGGCCCGCGGGGAGGGGACAGATACGCAGTATTTT	CASSLARGEGTDTQYF	TRBV5-1	TRBJ2-3	once	TRBD2
TGTGCCAGCAGCCCTCTAGCGGGGGGGCGGGTCAAAAACATTCAGTACTTC	CASSPLAGGRVKNIQYF	TRBV4-2	TRBJ2-4	NA	TRBD2
TGTGCCAGCCTATTGGCGGGCACAGATACGCAGTATTTT	CASLLAGTDTQYF	TRBV6-5	TRBJ2-3	NA	NA
TGTGCCAGCAGTTACCCTAGCGGCACAGATACGCAGTATTTT	CASSYPSGTDTQYF	TRBV6-9	TRBJ2-3	NA	NA
TGTGCCAGCAGTTTTAGCGGGAGTGGCACCGGGGAGCTGTTTTTT	CASSFSGSGTGELFF	TRBV6-4	TRBJ2-2	once	TRBD2
TGTGCCAGCAGCATAATAGCGGGTTTGGCCTACAATGAGCAGTTCTTC	CASSIIAGLAYNEQFF	TRBV5-6	TRBJ2-1	NA	TRBD2
TGTGCCAGCTCACCACGGGGGGGTGAAGCTTTCTTT	CASSPRGGEAFF	TRBV18	TRBJ1-1	NA	NA
TGTGCCAGCAGTAAAACGTACGAGCAGTACTTC	CASSKTYEQYF	TRBV27	TRBJ2-7	NA	NA
TGTGCCAGCAGCGCGAACCCGCAGGGAGTGGGGACTGAAGCTTTCTTT	CASSANPQGVGTEAFF	TRBV9	TRBJ1-1	few	NA
TGTGCCAGTAGCCATTGGAATGAGCAGTTCTTC	CASSHWNEQFF	TRBV19	TRBJ2-1	NA	NA
TGTGCCAGCAGGGGGGGGCAGGGCCCGATATACTATGGCTACACCTTC	CASRGGQGPIYYGYTF	TRBV2	TRBJ1-2	NA	NA
TGTGCCTGGAGGGAAGCCATCCCTAGACTAGCGGGGATGGAGACCCAGTACTTC	CAWREAIPRLAGMETQYF	TRBV30	TRBJ2-5	NA	TRBD2
TGCGCCAGCAGTCAAGGTGGGGCTAGCGGAGATACGCAGTATTTT	CASSQGGASGDTQYF	TRBV4-3	TRBJ2-3	NA	TRBD2
TGTGCCAGCAGTGACTGGGACAAAAACATTCAGTACTTC	CASSDWDKNIQYF	TRBV25-1	TRBJ2-4	NA	NA
TGTGCCAGCAGCTTTGAGGTGAACACTGAAGCTTTCTTT	CASSFEVNTEAFF	TRBV7-9	TRBJ1-1	NA	NA
TGTGCCAGCAGCGTAGCCCGAGGAGGGAACACCGGGGAGCTGTTTTTT	CASSVARGGNTGELFF	TRBV9	TRBJ2-2	once	NA
TGTGCCTGGAGTTCGAATTCGGGCACTGAAGCTTTCTTT	CAWSSNSGTEAFF	TRBV30	TRBJ1-1	NA	NA
TGTGCCTGGAGAGGGACTAGCGGGGAGGGTGAGCAGTTCTTC	CAWRGTSGEGEQFF	TRBV30	TRBJ2-1	NA	TRBD2
TGTGCCAGCGCCCGGGGTCGTTCCTACGAGCAGTACTTC	CASARGRSYEQYF	TRBV7-6	TRBJ2-7	NA	NA
TGTGCCAGCAGTCCTCGACAGAATAGTAATGAAAAACTGTTTTTT	CASSPRQNSNEKLFF	TRBV7-9	TRBJ1-4	NA	NA
TGTGCCAGCTCACTGACATTGCAAGAGACCCAGTACTTC	CASSLTLQETQYF	TRBV18	TRBJ2-5	NA	NA
TGTGCCAGCATGAGAGAGGGCATGGGTAATGAAAAACTGTTTTTT	CASMREGMGNEKLFF	TRBV2	TRBJ1-4	NA	NA